A single sample gave rise to the 31 T cell receptor beta chains below, sequenced in a study of PD-1 and CTLA-4 blockade in melanoma. The protocol was immunoSEQ multiplex PCR, while the TCRdb copy is restricted to in-frame clones and leaves out a portion. The table includes tens of thousands of clones, approximately 88% detected once. Sequencing used CD8+ T cells from peripheral blood, obtained before anti-PD-1 treatment. These receptors originate from a human donor with melanoma.

The V call is TRBV29-1, the J call TRBJ1-2, with D possibly being TRBD1 (5 bases). V lost 6 bases, J lost 7 bases, and 12 bases lay in between. CDR3 length: 11 residues. Germline CDR1 and CDR2: SQVTM and ANQGSEA. The CDR3 region is CSVITGAGYTF. The CDR3 nucleotides read TGCAGCGTCATAACCGGGGCTGGCTACACCTTC.

This clone was seen more than once but under ten times. V gene TRBV10-1 combines with J gene TRBJ1-6, with 7 bases fitting TRBD1. The germline gives CDR1 WNHNN, CDR2 SYGVQD (reference sequence). V was pared by 9 bases and J by 3 bases, with 8 bases of the junction left unmatched. The CDR3 consists of 15 residues. CDR3 sequence (DNA): TGCGCCAGGAAGGGACAGTTATTCTATAATTCACCCCTCCACTTT. Translated, it gives CARKGQLFYNSPLHF.

V and J are TRBV28 and TRBJ2-3, with TRBD2 identical over 11 bases. The length of the CDR3 is 16 residues. Germline CDR1 MDHEN, CDR2 SYDVKM. V shed 5 bases, J shed 2 bases, and the junction held 6 bases outside the gene matches. The CDR3 coding sequence is TGTGCCAGCAGTCCTCTAGCGGGGGGTTACACAGATACGCAGTATTTT. It is translated as CASSPLAGGYTDTQYF.

A remark on this clone: The junction and the germline gene differ at one end; a read error may be behind it. CDR3 in amino acids: CVSSGLPYNEQFF. CDR3 in DNA: TGCGTCTCAAGCGGTTTACCCTACAATGAGCAGTTCTTC. The V gene is TRBV6-5, the J gene TRBJ2-1; D possibly corresponds to TRBD2 (5 bases). The CDR3 has 13 amino acids. The germline V gene has CDR1 MNHEY and CDR2 SVGAGI.

The chain couples TRBV10-1 to TRBJ1-2; tentatively, D is TRBD1 (5 bases). Germline-derived CDR1 and CDR2 are WNHNN and SYGVQD (reference sequence). The CDR3 sequence is 12 residues long. Trimming took off 3 bases at V and 8 bases at J, with 10 bases between the two ends. The CDR3 region is CASSDRARGYTF. The CDR3 bases are TGCGCCAGCAGTGACAGGGCACGGGGCTACACCTTC.

V is TRBV30 and J is TRBJ2-1, with 7 bases aligning to TRBD1. V lost 2 bases, J lost 6 bases, and 7 bases stayed unmatched. The germline V gene encodes CDR1 GTSNPN and CDR2 SVGIG (reference sequence). CDR3 size: 14 residues. CDR3 nucleotide sequence: TGTGCCTGGAGTACAGGGGAGAGGGCCAATGAGCAGTTCTTC. This translates into CAWSTGERANEQFF.

The gene calls are TRBV21-1 and TRBJ2-2; the table calls TRBD2, which could not be checked here. TRBV21-1 represents a pseudogene. The CDR3 runs to 15 residues. The chain's CDR3 is CASRWTPKGTGELFF. For the CDR3, the DNA is TGTGCCAGCCGCTGGACTCCAAAGGGAACCGGGGAGCTGTTTTTT.

The J gene is TRBJ2-7, the V gene TRBV10-3; D is ambiguous. The germline V and J ends were trimmed by 7 bases and 3 bases, with 16 bases remaining between them. Germline CDR1 and CDR2: ENHRY and SYGVKD. The CDR3 runs 14 residues. The CDR3 loop is CAITDSRIYYEQYF. The CDR3 DNA is TGTGCCATCACCGACTCGAGGATATACTACGAGCAGTACTTC.

This chain uses TRBV6-2 or TRBV6-3 with TRBJ1-1; D is unresolved. This CDR3 contains 15 residues. Trimming stripped 0 bases from V and 6 bases from J, with 14 bases between. Germline loops: CDR1 MNHEY, CDR2 SVGEGT. CDR3 sequence: CASSYSVEEGAEAFF. CDR3 bases: TGTGCCAGCAGTTACTCGGTCGAGGAGGGCGCTGAAGCTTTCTTT.

The gene calls are TRBV30 and TRBJ2-7; D is tentatively TRBD1 or TRBD2 (5 bases each). The CDR3 spans 13 residues. Trimming shortened V by 0 bases and J by 4 bases, and 10 bases separated the two germline ends. Germline loops: CDR1 GTSNPN, CDR2 SVGIG (reference sequence). The CDR3 spells CAWSVGTEYEQYF. CDR3 nucleotide sequence: TGTGCCTGGAGTGTTGGGACGGAGTACGAGCAGTACTTC.

V is TRBV5-1 and J is TRBJ2-1, with TRBD2 identical over 9 bases. The germline gives CDR1 SGHRS, CDR2 YFSETQ. J lost 3 bases, V lost 5 bases, and 9 bases had no gene match. The CDR3 is made up of 16 amino acids. As DNA, the CDR3 is TGCGCCAGCAGACTTCGTAGCGGGGGACTCTACAATGAGCAGTTCTTC. Its translation is CASRLRSGGLYNEQFF.

The chain joins TRBV19 to TRBJ2-1; D remains ambiguous. The CDR3 is made up of 12 amino acids. The germline V and J ends were trimmed by 1 base and 6 bases, with 4 bases remaining between them. Germline V CDR1 and CDR2: LNHDA, SQIVND (reference sequence). The DNA of the CDR3 is TGTGCCAGTAGTATAGGGGCCAATGAGCAGTTCTTC. This sequence encodes CASSIGANEQFF. The full variable domain, rest sourced from reference TRBV19 and TRBJ2-1, is DGGITQSPKYLFRKEGQNVTLSCEQNLNHDAMYWYRQDPGQGLRLIYYSQIVNDFQKGDIAEGYSVSREKKESFPLTVTSAQKNPTAFYLCASSIGANEQFFGPGTRLTVL.

V usage is TRBV6-6 and J usage is TRBJ2-4, with no clear D. Per germline, CDR1 MNHNY and CDR2 SVGAGI (reference sequence). Trimming removed 6 bases at V and 6 bases at J, with 15 bases between. The CDR3 length is 14 residues. The chain's CDR3 is CASSFTTDLNIQYF. DNA for the CDR3: TGTGCCAGCAGCTTTACGACTGACCTAAACATTCAGTACTTC.

The rearrangement uses TRBV9 and TRBJ2-7; D is perhaps TRBD1 (5 bases). V was pared by 4 bases and J by 5 bases, with 13 bases between. The length of the CDR3 is 13 residues. Germline CDR1 SGDLS, CDR2 YYNGEE. This CDR3 is CASSPKMGHEQYF. CDR3 DNA sequence: TGTGCCAGCAGCCCCAAGATGGGGCACGAGCAGTACTTC.

The chain is built from TRBV7-9 and TRBJ1-2, with unresolved D. The V gene's germline CDR1 is SEHNR and CDR2 FQNEAQ (reference sequence). V shed 5 bases and J shed 1 base, with 26 bases lying between them. CDR3 size: 19 residues. The CDR3 reads CASSQPILGSESFNYGYTF. CDR3 nucleotide sequence: TGTGCCAGCAGCCAACCCATCCTCGGGAGCGAGAGCTTTAACTATGGCTACACCTTC.

The chain couples TRBV27 to TRBJ2-1; TRBD2 matches at 7 bases. Looked up from germline, CDR1 is MNHEY and CDR2 is SMNVEV (reference sequence). The CDR3 is 13 residues long. V was pared by 2 bases and J by 7 bases, with 2 bases of the junction left unmatched. The CDR3 protein is CASSLGGGNEQFF. The CDR3 nucleotides read TGTGCCAGCAGTTTAGGGGGGGGTAATGAGCAGTTCTTC.

Written as DNA, the CDR3 is TGTGCCAGCAGCTTGGAGGGGCCGGACATCCAAGAGACCCAGTACTTC. This gives the protein CASSLEGPDIQETQYF. This chain joins TRBV5-8 and TRBJ2-5, with D possibly being TRBD1 (5 bases). The CDR3 is 16 amino acids. Looked up from germline, CDR1 is SGHTS and CDR2 is YDEGEE. The V gene lost 0 bases and the J gene lost 1 base, with 13 bases spanning the gap.

V and J are TRBV28 and TRBJ2-7, with D perhaps given as TRBD1 or TRBD2 (6 bases each). The germline gives CDR1 MDHEN, CDR2 SYDVKM. The CDR3 runs to 16 residues. Trimming cost V 5 bases and J 2 bases, with 19 bases left between them. The CDR3, as DNA: TGTGCCAGCAGTGCACCATTAGGGGGGCCCGCCTACGAGCAGTACTTC. It is translated as CASSAPLGGPAYEQYF.

V usage is TRBV19 and J usage is TRBJ1-1; D remains unclear. CDR3 length equals 13 residues. The germline V gene encodes CDR1 LNHDA and CDR2 SQIVND (reference sequence). V lost 7 bases to trimming and J lost 1 base, with 10 bases between them. DNA of the CDR3: TGTGCCAGTACCCGGACCGCGAACACTGAAGCTTTCTTT. As protein: CASTRTANTEAFF.

The chain employs TRBV28 and TRBJ2-2; D unresolved. V was clipped by 6 bases and J by 0 bases, with 14 bases between them. The length of the CDR3 is 16 residues. The germline V gene has CDR1 MDHEN and CDR2 SYDVKM. In DNA, the CDR3 is TGTGCCAGCAGCTCTCACGGCCTACCGAACACCGGGGAGCTGTTTTTT. This codes for CASSSHGLPNTGELFF. The full variable domain, with the rest looked up from reference TRBV28 and TRBJ2-2, is DVKVTQSSRYLVKRTGEKVFLECVQDMDHENMFWYRQDPGLGLRLIYFSYDVKMKEKGDIPEGYSVSREKKERFSLILESASTNQTSMYLCASSSHGLPNTGELFFGEGSRLTVL.

CDR3 sequence: CASSQVQGGTEAFF. In nucleotides, the CDR3 is TGCGCCAGCAGCCAAGTTCAGGGAGGAACTGAAGCTTTCTTT. The gene calls are TRBV4-1 and TRBJ1-1; possible D gene TRBD1, 5 bases. Germline V gene data show CDR1 as MGHRA and CDR2 as YSYEKL. V was pared by 1 base and J by 5 bases, with 11 bases between. The CDR3 consists of 14 residues.

This chain joins TRBV4-1 and TRBJ1-2; D remains ambiguous. The V gene's germline CDR1 is MGHRA and CDR2 YSYEKL. CDR3 length: 13 amino acids. Trimming cost V 0 bases and J 7 bases, with 9 bases left between them. The CDR3 sequence: CASSQDLRAGYTF. CDR3 DNA: TGCGCCAGCAGCCAAGACCTAAGGGCTGGCTACACCTTC.

The chain employs TRBV28 and TRBJ2-5; D unresolved. The CDR3 consists of 14 residues. The V end was cut by 4 bases, the J end by 3 bases, with 12 bases between. Germline CDR1 MDHEN, CDR2 SYDVKM. CDR3 amino acids: CASSWKPAEETQYF. CDR3 DNA sequence: TGTGCCAGCAGTTGGAAGCCCGCCGAAGAGACCCAGTACTTC.

The V call is TRBV4-1, the J call TRBJ1-2; maybe TRBD1 (5 bases). CDR3 length: 13 residues. Germline lookup yields CDR1 MGHRA and CDR2 YSYEKL. Deletions cut 2 bases from V and 6 bases from J, with 10 bases between. CDR3 nucleotides: TGCGCCAGCAGCCAATCAGGGAATGATGGCTACACCTTC. Its protein product is CASSQSGNDGYTF.

The chain joins TRBV5-4 to TRBJ2-7, with D possibly being TRBD1 (7 bases). CDR3 length equals 15 residues. The V and J ends lost 3 bases and 4 bases respectively, with 17 bases between them. Germline CDR1 reads SGHNT; CDR2 reads YYREEE (reference sequence). DNA of the CDR3: TGTGCCAGCAGCTCCCCGACGACAGGGAGGTACGAGCAGTACTTC. Its protein is CASSSPTTGRYEQYF.

This clone showed up just once. The chain employs TRBV19 and TRBJ2-5; D remains ambiguous. This CDR3 comprises 15 residues. Trimming cost V 1 base and J 2 bases, with 11 bases left between them. Germline CDR1 LNHDA, CDR2 SQIVND (reference sequence). The CDR3 reads CASSIASAAQETQYF. The CDR3 DNA sequence: TGTGCCAGTAGTATAGCCTCGGCAGCACAAGAGACCCAGTACTTC.

This sequence joins TRBV27 and TRBJ2-4, with TRBD2 identical over 11 bases. Per germline, CDR1 MNHEY and CDR2 SMNVEV (reference sequence). J gave up 3 bases and V 6 bases, and 4 bases lay outside the gene matches. The CDR3 contains 15 residues. The CDR3 DNA reads as TGTGCCAGCAGAACCGGGACTAGCGGCAAAAACATTCAGTACTTC. Amino acid sequence: CASRTGTSGKNIQYF.

The V call is TRBV4-2, the J call TRBJ2-7; the D gene is possibly TRBD2 (6 bases). V lost 0 bases to trimming and J lost 3 bases, with 12 bases between them. In germline, CDR1 is LGHNA, CDR2 YNFKEQ. This CDR3 spans 15 amino acids. This CDR3 is CASSQEGAGSYEQYF. In DNA form, the CDR3 reads TGTGCCAGCAGCCAAGAAGGAGCCGGGAGCTACGAGCAGTACTTC.

The genes are TRBV4-1 and TRBJ2-2; D is undetermined. With 3 bases removed from V and 3 bases from J, the gap between germline ends came to 2 bases. The CDR3 is 12 amino acids. CDR1 and CDR2 from the germline V gene are MGHRA and YSYEKL. CDR3 in DNA: TGCGCCAGCAGCCAGGACACCGGGGAGCTGTTTTTT. Its translation is CASSQDTGELFF.

The chain has TRBV28 and TRBJ2-7; either TRBD1 or TRBD2 may fit D (7 bases each). Germline CDR1 MDHEN, CDR2 SYDVKM. This CDR3 comprises 18 residues. V gave up 3 bases and J gave up 1 base, with 22 bases separating them. This CDR3 reads CASSLHLLDREGSYEQYF. The DNA of the CDR3 is TGTGCCAGCAGTTTGCATCTCCTCGACAGGGAGGGGTCCTACGAGCAGTACTTC.

The chain links TRBV27 to TRBJ2-3; 7 bases map to TRBD1. The length of the CDR3 is 15 residues. The germline V gene encodes CDR1 MNHEY and CDR2 SMNVEV (reference sequence). V shed 5 bases and J 2 bases; nucleotides not matched to a gene: 7. CDR3: CASSPWGQNTDTQYF. In nucleotides, the CDR3 is TGTGCCAGCAGTCCCTGGGGACAGAACACAGATACGCAGTATTTT.